Each of the 22 T cell receptor beta chains below was sequenced from the same sample in a study of T-cell reconstitution after alpha-beta-depleted transplantation in children. Preparing the TCRbeta library involved the use of unique molecular identifiers. TCRdb analysed the PCR reads with MiXCR anew, one entry per CDR3 protein. Among some 450,000 distinct CDR3 sequences, approximately 41% were seen once, and the ten largest hold about 30%. This specimen consisted of PBMCs, obtained before TCRalphabeta/CD19-depleted stem cell transplant. These receptors were taken from a girl aged 2-10 years with aplastic anemia, due to receive a stem cell transplant.

In its sample, this clonotype was seen once. The rearrangement links TRBV15 to TRBJ2-2, with 8 bases that match TRBD2. J lost 0 bases, V lost 0 bases, and 9 bases had no gene match. This CDR3 region has 19 residues. Germline CDR1 reads LNHNV; CDR2 reads YYDKDF (reference sequence). CDR3 region: CATSRDGVAGNSNTGELFF. CDR3 DNA: TGTGCCACCAGCAGAGATGGGGTAGCGGGAAACTCGAACACCGGGGAGCTGTTTTTT.

V gene TRBV5-6 combines with J gene TRBJ2-7, with 10 bases matching TRBD1. Germline CDR1 and CDR2: SGHDT and YYEEEE. Trimming took 4 bases from V and 3 from J; bases not matched to a gene: 25. CDR3 size: 21 residues. The CDR3 region has the DNA TGTGCCAGCAGCGTACCGAACCACCGGGACAGGGGAGTTTATGTTAACTACGAGCAGTACTTC. This gives the protein CASSVPNHRDRGVYVNYEQYF.

The V call is TRBV20-1, the J call TRBJ2-7; D is perhaps TRBD2 (5 bases). CDR3 size: 12 residues. Trimming took 6 bases from V and 3 from J, leaving 12 bases between them. CDR1 and CDR2 (germline): DFQATT, SNEGSKA (reference sequence). The CDR3 sequence: CSAAGGYYEQYF. The CDR3 DNA reads as TGCAGTGCCGCGGGCGGCTACTACGAGCAGTACTTC.

This clonotype was found once. The chain joins TRBV29-1 to TRBJ2-3, with 10 bases identical to TRBD1. Germline-derived CDR1 and CDR2 are SQVTM and ANQGSEA. V gave up 3 bases and J gave up 0 bases; unmatched junction bases: 12. The CDR3 totals 18 residues. CDR3 sequence reads: CSVDGTGANILSTDTQYF. CDR3 bases: TGCAGCGTTGATGGGACAGGGGCGAATATCCTTAGCACAGATACGCAGTATTTT.

This sequence joins TRBV20-1 and TRBJ2-1; 7 positions match TRBD2. The CDR3 contains 13 residues. V lost 6 bases to trimming and J lost 6 bases; unmatched junction nucleotides: 8. Germline V gives CDR1 DFQATT, CDR2 SNEGSKA (reference sequence). The CDR3 nucleotides read TGCAGTGCCCTGACTAGCACGGGCAATGAGCAGTTCTTC. Its translation is CSALTSTGNEQFF.

This clonotype was seen a handful of times. Mismatch with germline at one junction end may stem from a read error. As DNA, the CDR3 is TGTGCCAGCAGTGCAGCCAGGGGCTTGGACTTC. Protein product: CASSAARGLDF. The V gene is TRBV6-4, the J gene TRBJ2-4, with a possible D match to TRBD1 (6 bases). The germline gives CDR1 MRHNA, CDR2 SNTAGT. The CDR3 covers 11 residues.

The chain uses TRBV12-3 or TRBV12-4 and TRBJ1-4, with D possibly matching TRBD1 (5 bases). Trimming left V 6 bases short and J 0 bases short, with 8 bases between. This CDR3 spans 14 amino acids. The CDR3 sequence: CASRGTATNEKLFF. In DNA, the CDR3 is TGTGCCAGCAGAGGGACGGCAACTAATGAAAAACTGTTTTTT.

The sample holds a few counts of this clonotype. One end of the junction fails to match germline, which may point to a read error. The V gene is TRBV18, the J gene TRBJ1-1; maybe TRBD1 (5 bases). This CDR3 region has 14 residues. Germline V lookup: CDR1 KGHSH, CDR2 LQKENI. The CDR3 sequence: CASSPARGNAEAFF. As DNA, the CDR3 is TGTGCCAGCTCACCTGCCCGGGGGAACGCTGAAGCTTTCTTT.

V usage is TRBV5-1 and J usage is TRBJ2-3; 10 positions match TRBD2. Per the germline V gene, CDR1 is SGHRS and CDR2 is YFSETQ. The CDR3 has 15 amino acids. V lost 4 bases, J lost 5 bases, and 7 bases stayed unmatched. CDR3 loop: CASSPSGRVGDTQYF. CDR3 bases: TGCGCCAGCAGCCCTAGCGGGAGAGTAGGAGATACGCAGTATTTT.

The chain carries TRBV12-3 or TRBV12-4 and TRBJ1-5; 7 bases agree with TRBD1. V lost 2 bases, J lost 6 bases, and 4 bases stayed unmatched. The CDR3 has 14 residues. The CDR3 nucleotides read TGTGCCAGCAGTTTATGGCAGGGGGTTCAGCCCCAGCATTTT. It specifies CASSLWQGVQPQHF.

The gene calls are TRBV20-1 and TRBJ1-1, with TRBD1 as a possible D gene (5 bases). CDR1 is DFQATT and CDR2 is SNEGSKA in the germline V gene (reference sequence). This CDR3 region has 16 residues. Trimming stripped 3 bases from V and 0 bases from J, with 17 bases between. The CDR3 DNA is TGCAGTGCTAGTAAAGGGGCGCAAATGGTGAACACTGAAGCTTTCTTT. It translates to CSASKGAQMVNTEAFF.

This clonotype was counted many times. The chain recombines TRBV5-5 with TRBJ1-1; maybe TRBD1 (5 bases). This CDR3 comprises 14 residues. The V gene's germline CDR1 is SGHKS and CDR2 YYEKEE (reference sequence). The germline V and J ends were trimmed by 0 bases and 0 bases, with 6 bases remaining between them. CDR3 coding DNA: TGTGCCAGCAGCTTGGGACAGATGAACACTGAAGCTTTCTTT. It is translated as CASSLGQMNTEAFF.

The chain employs TRBV20-1 and TRBJ2-7; 15 nucleotides line up with TRBD2. There are 16 residues in the CDR3. The germline V gene encodes CDR1 DFQATT and CDR2 SNEGSKA (reference sequence). Trimming cost V 5 bases and J 2 bases; bases outside gene matches: 7. The DNA for the CDR3 is TGCAGTGCTCGGACTAGCGGGAGGGGGCAAACCTACGAGCAGTACTTC. Protein product: CSARTSGRGQTYEQYF.

This clonotype was seen many times. This rearrangement joins TRBV6-1 to TRBJ2-7, with TRBD2 identical over 11 bases. V shed 4 bases and J 0 bases; nucleotides not matched to a gene: 5. Looked up from germline, CDR1 is MNHNS and CDR2 is SASEGT. The CDR3 loop spans 16 amino acids. In DNA, the CDR3 is TGTGCCAGCAGTGGCTCTAGCGGGGGGATCTCCTACGAGCAGTACTTC. Translating gives CASSGSSGGISYEQYF.

This clonotype was seen a handful of times. The chain recombines TRBV7-2 with TRBJ1-5; D perhaps matches TRBD1 (6 bases). Germline CDR1 SGHTA, CDR2 FQGNSA. V shed 5 bases and J shed 1 base, with 15 bases lying between them. CDR3 length: 16 amino acids. This CDR3 is CASSRGGFGSNQPQHF. In DNA, the CDR3 is TGTGCCAGCAGCCGAGGGGGGTTCGGAAGCAATCAGCCCCAGCATTTT.

This rearrangement joins TRBV6-1 to TRBJ2-1; D possibly corresponds to TRBD2 (6 bases). Looked up from germline, CDR1 is MNHNS and CDR2 is SASEGT. V lost 2 bases and J 2 bases, leaving 10 bases between the germline ends. The CDR3 contains 15 residues. The CDR3 spells CASSEPGVAYNEQFF. DNA of the CDR3: TGTGCCAGCAGTGAACCGGGAGTGGCCTACAATGAGCAGTTCTTC.

The rearrangement uses TRBV20-1 and TRBJ2-7; 9 positions match TRBD1. V was clipped by 4 bases and J by 3 bases; unmatched bases: 10. Germline V gene data show CDR1 as DFQATT and CDR2 as SNEGSKA (reference sequence). The CDR3 contains 15 residues. CDR3 DNA: TGCAGTGCTAAGTCGACAGGGGGAAACTTCTACGAGCAGTACTTC. It translates to CSAKSTGGNFYEQYF.

V is TRBV12-3 or TRBV12-4 and J is TRBJ2-7; 8 bases fit TRBD1. CDR3 length equals 12 residues. Unmatched junction bases numbered 2, after V lost 5 bases and J lost 5 bases. CDR3 coding DNA: TGTGCCAGCAGTGTACAGGGGGACGAGCAGTACTTC. This gives the protein CASSVQGDEQYF.

This chain links TRBV14 with TRBJ1-1; a possible D gene is TRBD1 (5 bases). V shed 8 bases and J shed 9 bases, with 13 bases lying between them. Germline-derived CDR1 and CDR2 are SGHDN and FVKESK. The CDR3 has 11 residues. CDR3 region: CASAGTVKAFF. In nucleotides, the CDR3 is TGTGCCAGCGCCGGGACGGTGAAAGCTTTCTTT.

The chain has TRBV15 and TRBJ1-5; unclear D gene. From germline, CDR1 is LNHNV and CDR2 YYDKDF (reference sequence). The CDR3 is 17 residues long. Trimming removed 1 base from V and 6 bases from J, with 19 bases in between. The CDR3 is CATSRALPSSLGQPQHF. Here the CDR3 DNA reads TGTGCCACCAGCAGAGCTCTCCCCTCCAGTCTGGGTCAGCCCCAGCATTTT.

The chain has TRBV28 and TRBJ2-7, with D perhaps matching TRBD2 (6 bases). Germline values: CDR1 MDHEN, CDR2 SYDVKM. Trimming pared 2 bases from V and 2 bases from J, leaving 13 bases between. The CDR3 consists of 15 residues. The CDR3 sequence: CASSLNYPGAYEQYF. The CDR3 bases are TGTGCCAGCAGTTTAAATTACCCGGGGGCCTACGAGCAGTACTTC.

This clonotype appeared once. The rearrangement joins TRBV20-1 to TRBJ2-1; 13 bases match TRBD2. CDR3 length: 12 residues. Germline V gene sequence: CDR1 DFQATT, CDR2 SNEGSKA (reference sequence). This CDR3 is CRGTSGDNEQFF. As DNA, the CDR3 is TGCAGGGGGACTAGCGGGGATAATGAGCAGTTCTTC.